These T cell receptor beta chains were read from a single sample in a study of blood T cell repertoires in COVID-19. Data came from immunoSEQ multiplex PCR; TCRdb stores just in-frame clones and leaves some out. The sample records 150,000 to 200,000 clones, about 88% being singletons. Sequenced material: peripheral blood. These receptors were collected from a man aged 55 to 70 with acute or convalescent COVID-19. CDR3s include the opening cysteine and the closing phenylalanine or tryptophan. D genes are given only for firm matches. Expanded clones are given a class, and other clones once, few, many or no size at all.

D gene,V gene,J gene,clone size,CDR3 DNA,CDR3 protein
-,TRBV24-1,TRBJ1-1,-,TGTGCCACCAGTCGGGGCACTGAAGCTTTCTTT,CATSRGTEAFF
TRBD1,TRBV7-8,TRBJ2-1,-,TGTGCCAGCAGCTCCGGGACAGGACCCTACAATGAGCAGTTCTTC,CASSSGTGPYNEQFF
-,TRBV14,TRBJ2-7,-,TGTGCCAGCAGTCGTAGGGAGTCTTACGGCATAGAGCAGTACTTC,CASSRRESYGIEQYF
-,TRBV9,TRBJ1-3,-,TGTGCCAGCAGCCCCTGGACAGCTGGAAACACCATATATTTT,CASSPWTAGNTIYF
-,TRBV5-4,TRBJ1-2,-,TGTGCCAGCAGCTTGTTATCCGGGGAAGGCTACACCTTC,CASSLLSGEGYTF
TRBD1,TRBV27,TRBJ1-1,-,TGTGCCAGCAGTTTATCGGCGACAGGGGTAACTGAAGCTTTCTTT,CASSLSATGVTEAFF
-,TRBV6-2/TRBV6-3,TRBJ1-5,once,TGTGCCAGCAGTTACTCGGGAGGGAACAATCAGCCCCAGCATTTT,CASSYSGGNNQPQHF
-,TRBV5-6,TRBJ1-3,-,TGTGCCAGCAGCTTGGAGATGGACACTGGAAACACCATATATTTT,CASSLEMDTGNTIYF
-,TRBV7-9,TRBJ1-3,-,TGTGCCAGCAGCCGACAGGCCTCTGGAAACACCATATATTTT,CASSRQASGNTIYF
-,TRBV19,TRBJ2-5,-,TGTGCCAGTAGTCCCGGGTTAGACGAGACCCAGTACTTC,CASSPGLDETQYF
-,TRBV19,TRBJ2-3,-,TGTGCCAGTAGTGGAACAGGGCTAGATACGCAGTATTTT,CASSGTGLDTQYF
-,TRBV15,TRBJ2-3,-,TGTGCCACCAGCATTCAGGGTGTCTGGCCAGATACGCAGTATTTT,CATSIQGVWPDTQYF
TRBD2,TRBV7-8,TRBJ2-1,-,TGTGCCAGCAGCCGAGAAGCGGGAGACTCCTACAATGAGCAGTTCTTC,CASSREAGDSYNEQFF
TRBD1,TRBV5-6,TRBJ1-3,-,TGTGCCAGCGTCGGGACAGGGGGAAACACCATATATTTT,CASVGTGGNTIYF
-,TRBV9,TRBJ2-2,few,TGTGCCAGCAGCGTAGCGGCCGGGGAGCTGTTTTTT,CASSVAAGELFF
-,TRBV2,TRBJ1-1,-,TGTGCCAGCAGTTCGGACTTCACTGAAGCTTTCTTT,CASSSDFTEAFF
-,TRBV6-5,TRBJ1-5,-,TGTGCCAGCGGTTATTATAGCAATCAGCCCCAGCATTTT,CASGYYSNQPQHF
-,TRBV7-9,TRBJ1-2,-,TGTGCCACCCAGACAATAAAAACGGGGTCTTATGGCTACACCTTC,CATQTIKTGSYGYTF
-,TRBV5-1,TRBJ1-2,-,TGCGCCAGCAGCGCCGAAGGGGGGGTCTACTATGGCTACACCTTC,CASSAEGGVYYGYTF
-,TRBV18,TRBJ1-2,-,TGTGCCAGCTCACCCGCGCCACTAGAGAGGTACACCTTC,CASSPAPLERYTF
-,TRBV7-3,TRBJ1-6,-,TGTGCCAGCAGCTTACGACAGGACCAGGAGAATTCACCCCTCCACTTT,CASSLRQDQENSPLHF
-,TRBV7-2,TRBJ2-7,-,TGTGCCAGCAGCTCGTGGGGGGGGCCCTACGAGCAGTACTTC,CASSSWGGPYEQYF
-,TRBV28,TRBJ2-2,-,TGTGCCAGCAGTTCAGGCGGGGAGCTGTTTTTT,CASSSGGELFF
-,TRBV24-1,TRBJ2-3,-,TGTGCCACCAGTGATTTCCGAACAGGCACAGATACGCAGTATTTT,CATSDFRTGTDTQYF
TRBD1,TRBV3-1/TRBV3-2,TRBJ1-6,once,TGTGCCAGCAGCCACGGACAGGCAAATTCACCCCTCCACTTT,CASSHGQANSPLHF
-,TRBV7-3,TRBJ1-1,-,TGTGCCAGCAGCTTGAAGGGAGGGAACACTGAAGCTTTCTTT,CASSLKGGNTEAFF
TRBD1,TRBV19,TRBJ2-5,-,TGTGCCAGTAGTCCGACAGGGGCGGAGACCCAGTACTTC,CASSPTGAETQYF
TRBD1,TRBV3-1/TRBV3-2,TRBJ1-5,-,TGTGCCAGCAGCCCGTCAGGGGGCGCGGGTCAGCCCCAGCATTTT,CASSPSGGAGQPQHF
-,TRBV9,TRBJ1-1,-,TGTGCCAGCAGCGTACTGGGAGTGGACACTGAAGCTTTCTTT,CASSVLGVDTEAFF
TRBD1,TRBV6-6,TRBJ1-3,once,TGTGCCAGCAGTTACAGGGGGCCAGACACCATATATTTT,CASSYRGPDTIYF
-,TRBV10-3,TRBJ2-1,-,TGTGCCATCAGTGCGGGAGACTACAATGAGCAGTTCTTC,CAISAGDYNEQFF
-,TRBV4-3,TRBJ2-7,-,TGCGCCAGCAGCCAAGTTATAGCCTACGAGCAGTACTTC,CASSQVIAYEQYF
-,TRBV20-1,TRBJ1-2,-,TGCAGTGCTAGTCGAACAGGGACGGGCTATGGCTACACCTTC,CSASRTGTGYGYTF
-,TRBV15,TRBJ2-3,-,TGTGCCACCAGCAGAGGAACGGGGCAGTATTTT,CATSRGTGQYF
-,TRBV2,TRBJ2-1,-,TGTGCCAGCAAGTCCAGGATCTACAATGAGCAGTTCTTC,CASKSRIYNEQFF